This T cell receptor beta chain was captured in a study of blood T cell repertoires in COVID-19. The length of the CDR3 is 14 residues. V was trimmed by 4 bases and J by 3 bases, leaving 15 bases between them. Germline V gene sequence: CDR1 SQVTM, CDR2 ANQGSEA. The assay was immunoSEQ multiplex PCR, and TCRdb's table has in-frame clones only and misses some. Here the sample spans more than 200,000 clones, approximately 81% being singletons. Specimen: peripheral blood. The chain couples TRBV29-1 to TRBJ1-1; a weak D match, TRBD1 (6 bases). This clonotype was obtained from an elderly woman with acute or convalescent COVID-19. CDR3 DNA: TGCAGCGTTGTGCAGGGGCCTATAGACACTGAAGCTTTCTTT. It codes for CSVVQGPIDTEAFF. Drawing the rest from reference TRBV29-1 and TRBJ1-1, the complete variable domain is SAVISQKPSRDICQRGTSLTIQCQVDSQVTMMFWYRQQPGQSLTLIATANQGSEATYESGFVIDKFPISRPNLTFSTLTVSNMSPEDSSIYLCSVVQGPIDTEAFFGQGTRLTVV.